What follows are 13 T cell receptor beta chains derived from one specimen sequenced in a study of cytomegalovirus exposure and HLA in healthy donors. Profiling relied on immunoSEQ multiplex PCR, and the TCRdb table lists in-frame clones only, not all of them. The repertoire holds 300,000 to 400,000 clones, with around 90% as singletons. Sequencing was performed on PBMCs. The receptor source for this set is a young man in good health and CMV-seronegative.

This sequence joins TRBV5-4 and TRBJ2-7, with TRBD2 matching over 9 bases. The CDR3 consists of 13 residues. Germline loops: CDR1 SGHNT, CDR2 YYREEE (reference sequence). The ends lost 7 bases at V and 2 bases at J; junction bases unmatched: 4. CDR3 amino acids: CASGASGTYEQYF. The CDR3 region has the DNA TGTGCCAGCGGGGCTAGCGGGACCTACGAGCAGTACTTC.

J is TRBJ2-3 and V is TRBV2; TRBD2 matches at 12 bases. V was clipped by 6 bases and J by 7 bases; unmatched bases: 5. This CDR3 has 14 residues. Germline loops: CDR1 SNHLY, CDR2 FYNNEI. The DNA for the CDR3 is TGTGCCAGCAGACAGACTAGCGGGGGTAATACGCAGTATTTT. This encodes CASRQTSGGNTQYF.

V and J are TRBV18 and TRBJ2-5, with 7 bases identical to TRBD1. The CDR3 totals 14 residues. V trimming: 7 bases; J trimming: 1 base; junction bases outside the gene matches: 6. The V gene's germline CDR1 is KGHSH and CDR2 LQKENI. CDR3 bases: TGTGCCAGCTGCCCCGGGACAGTCCAAGAGACCCAGTACTTC. Its translation is CASCPGTVQETQYF.

This rearrangement joins TRBV18 to TRBJ2-2; D uncertain. V gave up 4 bases and J gave up 4 bases, with 19 bases separating them. In germline, CDR1 is KGHSH, CDR2 LQKENI. This CDR3 has 17 amino acids. The CDR3 bases are TGTGCCAGCTCACTCCTGGGTCTAGGATTGGGCACCGGGGAGCTGTTTTTT. This sequence encodes CASSLLGLGLGTGELFF.

The rearrangement joins TRBV5-6 to TRBJ2-4, with D maybe TRBD2 (6 bases). Trimming shortened V by 1 base and J by 0 bases, and 8 bases separated the two germline ends. CDR3 size: 15 residues. Germline V gene sequence: CDR1 SGHDT, CDR2 YYEEEE. In nucleotides, the CDR3 is TGTGCCAGCAGCTTGTGGGGGGTAGCCAAAAACATTCAGTACTTC. Translation: CASSLWGVAKNIQYF.

This sequence joins TRBV27 and TRBJ2-5; 7 bases fit TRBD2. CDR3 length: 14 amino acids. Germline loops: CDR1 MNHEY, CDR2 SMNVEV (reference sequence). Germline trimming cut 8 bases from V and 5 bases from J; bases unmatched to any gene: 11. The CDR3 protein is CASGSAGLGETQYF. The DNA for the CDR3 is TGTGCCAGCGGGTCAGCGGGGCTGGGGGAGACCCAGTACTTC.

V gene TRBV4-1 combines with J gene TRBJ1-2; 8 nucleotides align to TRBD1. The V gene end was trimmed by 2 bases and the J gene end by 8 bases; junction bases not matched to a gene: 19. Germline V lookup: CDR1 MGHRA, CDR2 YSYEKL. The CDR3 consists of 18 residues. CDR3 amino acids: CASSQPTPWQGAAPGYTF. CDR3 DNA: TGCGCCAGCAGCCAACCTACCCCTTGGCAGGGGGCCGCCCCGGGCTACACCTTC.

Only a few counts were recorded for this clone. The chain employs TRBV19 and TRBJ1-1; TRBD1 matches 7 bases. Germline loops: CDR1 LNHDA, CDR2 SQIVND (reference sequence). V shed 3 bases and J 0 bases; nucleotides not matched to a gene: 7. CDR3 length: 16 amino acids. CDR3 residues: CASSIQTGHMNTEAFF. In DNA form, the CDR3 reads TGTGCCAGTAGTATCCAGACAGGGCACATGAACACTGAAGCTTTCTTT.

This clone was seen just once. The chain links TRBV7-9 to TRBJ1-6; 8 bases map to TRBD1. With 4 bases clipped from V and 7 bases from J, the junction kept 6 bases outside the gene matches. The CDR3 is made up of 15 amino acids. The germline V gene encodes CDR1 SEHNR and CDR2 FQNEAQ (reference sequence). The CDR3 reads CASSSRTGKNSPLHF. CDR3 sequence (DNA): TGTGCCAGCAGCTCCCGGACAGGGAAGAATTCACCCCTCCACTTT.

The chain combines TRBV5-1 with TRBJ1-2; 9 bases fit TRBD1. Germline V gives CDR1 SGHRS, CDR2 YFSETQ. The CDR3 is 14 amino acids. V lost 4 bases to trimming and J lost 5 bases; unmatched junction nucleotides: 6. CDR3 residues: CASSQGQGNYGYTF. CDR3 DNA: TGCGCCAGCAGCCAGGGACAGGGTAATTATGGCTACACCTTC. The full variable domain, rest sourced from reference TRBV5-1 and TRBJ1-2, is KAGVTQTPRYLIKTRGQQVTLSCSPISGHRSVSWYQQTPGQGLQFLFEYFSETQRNKGNFPGRFSGRQFSNSRSEMNVSTLELGDSALYLCASSQGQGNYGYTFGSGTRLTVV.

The sample holds a few counts of this clone. This chain joins TRBV6-5 and TRBJ1-2, with D perhaps matching TRBD1 (6 bases). This CDR3 contains 13 residues. V was clipped by 5 bases and J by 8 bases, with 15 bases between them. CDR1 MNHEY and CDR2 SVGAGI come from the germline V gene. The CDR3 nucleotides are TGTGCCAGCAGTCCAACAGGGAGGGGCGGCTACACCTTC. Residues: CASSPTGRGGYTF.

CDR3 sequence reads: CASSLGVGVTGELFF. DNA for the CDR3: TGTGCCAGCAGTTTAGGAGTAGGAGTTACCGGGGAGCTGTTTTTT. The rearrangement links TRBV27 to TRBJ2-2, with D uncertain. CDR3 length: 15 amino acids. V lost 2 bases, J lost 5 bases, and 12 bases lay in between. Germline CDR1 and CDR2: MNHEY and SMNVEV (reference sequence).

The chain couples TRBV4-1 to TRBJ2-7; a possible D gene is TRBD1 (5 bases). Germline lookup yields CDR1 MGHRA and CDR2 YSYEKL. The CDR3 sequence is 15 residues long. V was shortened by 4 bases and J by 3 bases, with 16 bases between the two germline ends. The CDR3: CASSPLGQGNYEQYF. As DNA, the CDR3 is TGCGCCAGCAGCCCCCTGGGGCAGGGTAACTACGAGCAGTACTTC.